Included here is one T cell receptor (beta chain) sequence, with context. Its antigen is still unknown. No much larger clone exists at a distance of one base, and base qualities are not known. This specimen belongs to a study of blood T cell repertoires in COVID-19 (dated by TCRdb to the early 2020s). For the wider study: Samples from collaborators originated in the United States, Italy and Spain and spanned both the acute and convalescent phases of COVID-19. The material from the prospective study consisted of cDNA or gDNA derived from T cells, B-cell-depleted T cells, or PBMCs. The dataset comprised deeply sampled blood TCRbeta repertoires from subjects exposed to, actively infected with, or recovered from COVID-19. The repertoires were released in a freely available public database intended as a resource for research on the immune response to SARS-CoV-2. Samples were obtained from the ongoing ImmuneRACE study (first 160 participants) and from some 1,200 subjects provided by 6 global collaborators. A de-identified subject ID, COVID-19 status, age in years and sex were almost always included in the sample metadata. HLA class I and class II types, where available, came from metadata supplied by the sample provider rather than from assay-based typing. Findings and caveats that apply to the study as a whole: How much clinical and demographic metadata was included differed by source and by participant, and the metadata was provided uncurated.

TCRbeta CDR3 regions were amplified from genomic DNA using the immunoSEQ Assay, a bias-controlled multiplex PCR. Per the authors' processing: The number of nucleated cells in each sample was estimated by amplification of reference gene primers within the assay. To quantify the absolute abundance of each unique TCRbeta CDR3 rearrangement, sequence reads were collapsed and filtered. Productive Simpson clonality was computed per sample as the square root of Simpson's diversity index over productive rearrangements. The source is immuneACCESS, and TCRdb retained only in-frame sequences with V and J called. Part of the clones is not carried over; for the studies checked, unresolved V genes explain less than half of this, and the remainder is unexplained. D and trimming were read from the DNA, whereas the V and J calls and clone size are those reported in that table. The sample table records 130,000 to 150,000 clones; 80% to 90% of these occur just once. The ten largest make up roughly 10% of the sample.

Each collaborating institution followed its own protocols to collect whole blood in K2EDTA tubes. For TCRbeta analysis, collaborators shipped samples in one of three forms: frozen whole blood, isolated PBMCs, or DNA extracted from either of those sample types. Looking up the germline V gene (reference sequence) yields CDR1 LNHNV and CDR2 YYDKDF. The CDR3 contains 14 residues, cysteine and phenylalanine counted. Only CDR3 DNA is held: 42 bases, read in frame from base 1. V is trimmed back by 0 bases and J by 3 bases, and the junction contains 1 base that no gene match accounts for. The origin of this receptor is a man aged 60 to 69 with active or convalescent COVID-19. The specimen was peripheral blood. The rearrangement joined TRBV15 to TRBJ1-2; 7 nucleotides in the junction match TRBD1. The nucleotides are TGTGCCACCAGCAGAGATCAGGGGGACTATGGCTACACCTTC. This sequence encodes CATSRDQGDYGYTF.